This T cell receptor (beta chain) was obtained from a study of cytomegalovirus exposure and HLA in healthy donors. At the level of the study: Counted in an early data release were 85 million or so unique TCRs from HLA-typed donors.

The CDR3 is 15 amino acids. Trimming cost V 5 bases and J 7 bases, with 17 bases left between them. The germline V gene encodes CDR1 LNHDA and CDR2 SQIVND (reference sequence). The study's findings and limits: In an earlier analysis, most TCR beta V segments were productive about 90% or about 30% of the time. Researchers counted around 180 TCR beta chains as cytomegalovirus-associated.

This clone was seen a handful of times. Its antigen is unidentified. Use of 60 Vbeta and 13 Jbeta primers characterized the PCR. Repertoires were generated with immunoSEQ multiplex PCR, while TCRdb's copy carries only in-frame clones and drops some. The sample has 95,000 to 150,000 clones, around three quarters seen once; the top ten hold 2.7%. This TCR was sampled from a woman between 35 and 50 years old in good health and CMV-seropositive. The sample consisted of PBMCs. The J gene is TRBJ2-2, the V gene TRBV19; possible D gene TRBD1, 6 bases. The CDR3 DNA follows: TGTGCCAGTAGTGCTTCGACAGGCTTGGTCGGGGAGCTGTTTTTT. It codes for CASSASTGLVGELFF.